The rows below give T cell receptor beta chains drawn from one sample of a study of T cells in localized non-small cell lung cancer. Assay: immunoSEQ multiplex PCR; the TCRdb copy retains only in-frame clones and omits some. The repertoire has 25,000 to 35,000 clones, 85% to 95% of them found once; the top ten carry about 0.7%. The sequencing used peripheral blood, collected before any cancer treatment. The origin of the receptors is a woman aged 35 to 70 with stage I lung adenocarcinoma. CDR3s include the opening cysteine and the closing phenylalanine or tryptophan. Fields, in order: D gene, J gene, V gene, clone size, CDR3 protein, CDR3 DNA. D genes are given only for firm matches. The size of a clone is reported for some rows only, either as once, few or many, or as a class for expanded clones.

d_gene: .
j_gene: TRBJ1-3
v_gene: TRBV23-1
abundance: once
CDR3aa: CASSQQGDLGNTIYF
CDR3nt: TGCGCCAGCAGTCAACAGGGCGATTTAGGAAACACCATATATTTT

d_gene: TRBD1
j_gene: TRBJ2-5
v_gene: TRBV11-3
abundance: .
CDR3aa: CASSLGPGGQGETQYF
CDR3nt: TGTGCCAGCAGCTTAGGGCCAGGGGGCCAGGGAGAGACCCAGTACTTC

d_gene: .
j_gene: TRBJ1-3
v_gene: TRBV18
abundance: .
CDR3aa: CADTPILSGNTIYF
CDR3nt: TGTGCGGACACTCCCATCCTCTCTGGAAACACCATATATTTT

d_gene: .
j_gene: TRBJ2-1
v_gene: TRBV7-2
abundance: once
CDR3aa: CASSSNLYNEQFF
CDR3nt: TGTGCCAGCAGCTCGAACCTCTACAATGAGCAGTTCTTC

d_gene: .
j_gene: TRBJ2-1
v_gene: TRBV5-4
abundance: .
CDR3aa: CASSLYYEQFF
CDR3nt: TGTGCCAGCAGCTTGTACTATGAGCAGTTCTTC

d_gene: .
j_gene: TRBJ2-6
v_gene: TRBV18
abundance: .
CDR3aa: CASSIQGLSWAGANVLTF
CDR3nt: TGTGCCAGCTCAATCCAGGGACTTTCCTGGGCTGGGGCCAACGTCCTGACTTTC

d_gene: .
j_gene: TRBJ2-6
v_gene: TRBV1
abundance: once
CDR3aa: CTSSQDLAGAPTGANVLTF
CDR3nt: TGCACCAGCAGCCAAGATCTGGCGGGGGCGCCTACTGGGGCCAACGTCCTGACTTTC

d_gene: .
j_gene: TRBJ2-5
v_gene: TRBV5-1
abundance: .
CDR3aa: CASSLGSGKETQYF
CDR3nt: TGCGCCAGCAGCTTGGGTTCAGGGAAAGAGACCCAGTACTTC

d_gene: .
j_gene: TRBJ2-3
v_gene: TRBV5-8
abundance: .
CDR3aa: CASRITGAPNTQYF
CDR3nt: TGTGCCAGCAGAATTACTGGAGCCCCGAATACGCAGTATTTT

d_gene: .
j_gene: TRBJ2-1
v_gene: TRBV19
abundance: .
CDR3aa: CASRSGGSSYNEQFF
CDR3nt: TGTGCCAGTAGATCAGGGGGGAGCTCCTACAATGAGCAGTTCTTC

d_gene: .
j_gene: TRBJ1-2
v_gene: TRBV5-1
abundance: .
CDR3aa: CASSSGLTPNYGYTF
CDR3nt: TGCGCCAGCAGCTCGGGACTGACCCCGAACTATGGCTACACCTTC

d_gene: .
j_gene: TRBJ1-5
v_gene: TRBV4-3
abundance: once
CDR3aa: CASSQDYGFRERGSQPQHF
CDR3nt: TGCGCCAGCAGCCAAGATTACGGGTTTAGGGAGCGAGGGAGTCAGCCCCAGCATTTT

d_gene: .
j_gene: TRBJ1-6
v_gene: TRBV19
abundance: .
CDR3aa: CASSIELGNNSPLHF
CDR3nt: TGTGCCAGTAGTATAGAATTAGGGAACAATTCACCCCTCCACTTT

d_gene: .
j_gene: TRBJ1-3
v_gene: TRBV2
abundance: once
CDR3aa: CASSVWGNTIYF
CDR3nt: TGTGCCAGCAGTGTTTGGGGAAACACCATATATTTT

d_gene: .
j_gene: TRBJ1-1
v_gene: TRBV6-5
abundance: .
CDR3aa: CASRGGGNTEAFF
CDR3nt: TGTGCCAGCAGGGGCGGAGGGAACACTGAAGCTTTCTTT

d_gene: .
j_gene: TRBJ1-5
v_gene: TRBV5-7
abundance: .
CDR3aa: CASSLDGKLSGCQPQHF
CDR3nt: TGTGCCAGCAGCTTGGATGGGAAGTTGTCAGGCTGCCAGCCCCAGCATTTT

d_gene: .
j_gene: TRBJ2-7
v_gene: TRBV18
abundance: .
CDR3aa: CASSPLGMGPGEQYF
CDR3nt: TGTGCCAGCTCACCACTAGGGATGGGTCCGGGCGAGCAGTACTTC

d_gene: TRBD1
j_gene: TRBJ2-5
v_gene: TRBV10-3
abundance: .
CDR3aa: CAISESSKSTGGFGETQYF
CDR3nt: TGTGCCATCAGTGAGTCCTCCAAGTCGACAGGGGGTTTTGGAGAGACCCAGTACTTC

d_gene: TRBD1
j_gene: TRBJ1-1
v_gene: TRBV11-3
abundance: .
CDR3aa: CASSLQGQGTRMNTEAFF
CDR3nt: TGTGCCAGCAGCCTACAAGGACAGGGAACACGCATGAACACTGAAGCTTTCTTT

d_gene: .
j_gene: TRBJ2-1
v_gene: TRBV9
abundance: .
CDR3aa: CASSVKSRNGYNEQFF
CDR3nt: TGTGCCAGCAGCGTAAAGTCTAGGAATGGCTACAATGAGCAGTTCTTC

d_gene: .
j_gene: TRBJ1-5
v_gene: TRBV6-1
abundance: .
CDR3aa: CASSEGRQGNQPQHF
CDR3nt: TGTGCCAGCAGTGAAGGAAGGCAGGGTAATCAGCCCCAGCATTTT

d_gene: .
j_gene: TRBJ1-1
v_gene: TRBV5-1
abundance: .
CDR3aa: CASSSGITEAFF
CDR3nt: TGCGCCAGCAGCTCAGGGATTACTGAAGCTTTCTTT

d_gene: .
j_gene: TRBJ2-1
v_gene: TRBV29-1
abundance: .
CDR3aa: CSGHTYEQFF
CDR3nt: TGCAGCGGCCATACGTATGAGCAGTTCTTC

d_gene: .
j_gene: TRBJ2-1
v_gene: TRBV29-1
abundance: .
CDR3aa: CSVAGKSGRSYNEQFF
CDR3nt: TGCAGCGTTGCCGGGAAGAGCGGTCGATCCTACAATGAGCAGTTCTTC

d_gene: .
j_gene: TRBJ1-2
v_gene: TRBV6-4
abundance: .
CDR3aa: CASSALWDTRRLGDGYTF
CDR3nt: TGTGCCAGCAGCGCCCTTTGGGACACTAGACGCCTCGGGGATGGCTACACCTTC

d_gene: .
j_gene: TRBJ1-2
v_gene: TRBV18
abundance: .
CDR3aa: CASSPPSLGVRGYTF
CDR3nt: TGTGCCAGCTCACCACCAAGCTTGGGAGTTCGCGGCTACACCTTC

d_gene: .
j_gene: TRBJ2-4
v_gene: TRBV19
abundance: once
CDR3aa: CASSPQLAAKNIQYF
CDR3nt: TGTGCCAGTAGTCCTCAGCTCGCAGCCAAAAACATTCAGTACTTC

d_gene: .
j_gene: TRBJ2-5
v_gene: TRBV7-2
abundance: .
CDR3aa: CASSLYGVGETQYF
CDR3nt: TGTGCCAGCAGCTTATACGGGGTGGGGGAGACCCAGTACTTC

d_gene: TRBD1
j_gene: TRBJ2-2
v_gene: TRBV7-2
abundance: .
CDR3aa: CASSSWTGWTGELFF
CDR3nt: TGTGCCAGCAGCTCTTGGACAGGGTGGACCGGGGAGCTGTTTTTT

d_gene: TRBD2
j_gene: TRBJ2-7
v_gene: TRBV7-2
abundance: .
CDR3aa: CASSLIAGGFEQYF
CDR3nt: TGTGCCAGCAGCTTAATAGCGGGAGGCTTTGAGCAGTACTTC

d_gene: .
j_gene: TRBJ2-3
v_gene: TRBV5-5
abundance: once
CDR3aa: CASRLMDLRSTDTQYF
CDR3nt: TGTGCCAGCCGCCTAATGGACCTGCGCTCTACAGATACGCAGTATTTT

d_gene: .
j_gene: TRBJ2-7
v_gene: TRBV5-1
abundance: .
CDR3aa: CASSLWGLGSEQYF
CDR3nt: TGCGCCAGCAGCTTGTGGGGGCTTGGTTCCGAGCAGTACTTC

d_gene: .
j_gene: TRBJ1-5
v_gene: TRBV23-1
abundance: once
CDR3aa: CASSDPPAHGQPQHF
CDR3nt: TGCGCCAGCAGTGACCCCCCGGCCCACGGGCAGCCCCAGCATTTT

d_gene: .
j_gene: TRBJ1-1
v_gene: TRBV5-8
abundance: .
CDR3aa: CASSLIRQMNTEAFF
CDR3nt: TGTGCCAGCAGCTTGATCCGACAGATGAACACTGAAGCTTTCTTT

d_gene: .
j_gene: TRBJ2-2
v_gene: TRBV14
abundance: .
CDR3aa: CASSQIYRGYSTGELFF
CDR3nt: TGTGCCAGCAGCCAAATCTATCGCGGCTACTCCACCGGGGAGCTGTTTTTT

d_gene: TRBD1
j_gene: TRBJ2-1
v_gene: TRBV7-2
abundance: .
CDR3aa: CASSPGGPRMFEQFF
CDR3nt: TGTGCCAGCAGTCCAGGGGGCCCTCGTATGTTTGAGCAGTTCTTC

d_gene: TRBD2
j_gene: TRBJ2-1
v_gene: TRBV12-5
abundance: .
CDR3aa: CASGPQSAGGSNEQFF
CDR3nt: TGTGCTAGTGGTCCCCAGAGTGCGGGGGGGTCAAATGAGCAGTTCTTC

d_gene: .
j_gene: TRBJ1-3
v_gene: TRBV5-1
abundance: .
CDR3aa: CASSRDGDGNTIYF
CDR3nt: TGCGCCAGCAGCCGGGATGGGGACGGAAACACCATATATTTT

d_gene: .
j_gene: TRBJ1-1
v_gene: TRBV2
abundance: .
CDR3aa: CASSEYGFVNTEAFF
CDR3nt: TGTGCCAGCAGTGAGTACGGTTTTGTCAACACTGAAGCTTTCTTT

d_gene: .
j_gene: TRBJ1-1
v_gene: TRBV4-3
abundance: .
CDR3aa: CASNLDSQGNTEAFF
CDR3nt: TGCGCCAGCAACCTCGATTCACAGGGGAACACTGAAGCTTTCTTT

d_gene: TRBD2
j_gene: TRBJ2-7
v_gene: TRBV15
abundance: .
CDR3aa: CATSRGGLAGYYEQYF
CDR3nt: TGTGCCACCAGCAGAGGTGGGCTAGCGGGTTACTACGAGCAGTACTTC

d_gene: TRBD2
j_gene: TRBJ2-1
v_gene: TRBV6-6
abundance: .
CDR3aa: CASRASGSYEQFF
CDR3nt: TGTGCCAGCAGGGCTAGCGGGAGCTATGAGCAGTTCTTC

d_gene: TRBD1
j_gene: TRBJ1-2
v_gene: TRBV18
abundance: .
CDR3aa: CASSRDRGSYGYTF
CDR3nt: TGTGCCAGCTCACGAGACAGGGGTAGCTATGGCTACACCTTC

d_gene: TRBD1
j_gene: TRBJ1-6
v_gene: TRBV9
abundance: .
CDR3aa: CASSVGQGISPLHF
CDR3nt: TGTGCCAGCAGCGTGGGACAGGGTATTTCACCCCTCCACTTT